This T cell receptor (beta chain) emerged from a study of cytomegalovirus exposure and HLA in healthy donors. At the level of the study: A data release that came early held 75 million to 85 million unique TCRs from HLA-typed donors. Findings and limits, study-wide: Available immune exposure information covered CMV serostatus only.

Primers included in the PCR were 60 Vbeta and 13 Jbeta primers. Here immunoSEQ multiplex PCR was the method, and the copy in TCRdb shows in-frame clones only, minus some. The sample consists of under 150,000 clones, approximately 72% of them appearing once. At collection, donors were nominally healthy, but unrecorded immune exposures were probable. Points on this clone: Its target is not known.

This CDR3 is built from 14 residues. With 5 bases removed from V and 4 bases from J, the gap between germline ends came to 14 bases. The germline CDR1 and CDR2 sequences are SGHTA and FQGNSA. The clonotype was recovered from a woman aged 45-60 years in good health and CMV-seropositive. The chain employs TRBV7-2 and TRBJ1-1; TRBD1 might be the D (5 bases). What was sequenced was PBMCs. CDR3 sequence: CASSPRLGGTEAFF. In DNA form, the CDR3 reads TGTGCCAGCAGCCCGCGTCTCGGGGGCACTGAAGCTTTCTTT.